This paragraph reports one T cell receptor beta chain. No cognate antigen has been identified for it. Base qualities are not recorded, but no much larger clone differs from it by a single base. V gives up 8 bases and J gives up 5 bases, and the segment between their germline ends measures 12 bases. The CDR3 runs 12 residues from the cysteine to the phenylalanine. The sequence is cut down to CDR3 DNA, 36 bases in frame from base 1. CDR1 MDHEN and CDR2 SYDVKM are derived from the germline V gene. These data belong to a study of blood T cell repertoires in COVID-19 (TCRdb year 2020). Study-level background: The collaborator samples originated in the United States, Italy and Spain and spanned the acute and convalescent phases of COVID-19. The prospective study material was composed of cDNA or gDNA derived from T cells, B-cell-depleted T cells, or PBMCs. The dataset comprised deeply sampled blood TCRbeta repertoires from subjects exposed to, actively infected with, or recovered from COVID-19. A freely available public database, intended as a resource for researchers studying the immune response to SARS-CoV-2, is where the repertoires were released. The samples were drawn from two sources: the first 160 participants of the ongoing ImmuneRACE study, and 1,254 subjects contributed by 6 global collaborators. A de-identified subject ID, COVID-19 status, age in years and sex were almost always included in the sample metadata. Where HLA class I and class II types were available, the types were taken from metadata supplied by the sample provider, not from assay-based typing. Points the paper makes about the study in general: Clinical and demographic metadata were provided uncurated, with the amount varying by source and participant.

Whole blood was collected in K2EDTA tubes by collaborating institutions according to the institutions' own protocols. Collaborator samples were shipped for TCRbeta analysis as frozen whole blood, isolated PBMCs, or DNA extracted from either sample type. The immunoSEQ Assay, a bias-controlled multiplex PCR, was used to amplify TCRbeta CDR3 regions from genomic DNA. In the source study's methods: The number of nucleated cells in each sample was estimated by amplification of reference gene primers within the assay. To quantify the absolute abundance of each unique TCRbeta CDR3 rearrangement, sequence reads were collapsed and filtered. For each sample, productive Simpson clonality was calculated as the square root of Simpson's diversity index across productive rearrangements. TCRdb re-hosts the immuneACCESS table, in-frame sequences only. Its copies lack some clones; in the studies checked, an unresolved V gene accounts for under half of them, and the cause for the rest is not known. Clonal size and the V and J genes are those of that table, whereas D and trimming came from the DNA. Present in this sample are some 28,000 clones, 70% to 90% of which were seen just once. The top ten hold 16% of the sample.

Sequenced: peripheral blood. The V and J segments used are TRBV28 and TRBJ1-2; perhaps TRBD1 is the D gene, with 5 bases matching. This clonotype originated in a human donor in a cohort sampled during active COVID-19. The CDR3 has the sequence CASGASRYGYTF. The nucleotides are TGTGCCAGCGGGGCCTCCAGGTATGGCTACACCTTC.